This TCR beta chain was identified during a study of blood T cells in healthy people across ages. Broader study findings: Whereas aged donors had fewer naive CD4+ cells, long-lived donors had more of them and higher diversity. PBMCs left unsorted prevented a conclusive naive versus antigen-experienced comparison. One million T cells yielded diversity estimates that were considered underestimates.

For the second PCR, which ran for about 7 to 11 cycles, a sample-barcoded 5' primer and a J-beta primer mix were used. Each cDNA molecule was tagged by a template-switch adaptor with 12 random nucleotides. TCRdb re-called the 5' RACE reads with MiXCR, one entry per CDR3 protein. The repertoire holds over 950,000 distinct CDR3 sequences, 30% to 40% seen once, with 10% to 15% in the top ten. The CDR3 is made up of 13 amino acids. With 4 bases clipped from V and 5 bases from J, the junction kept 3 bases outside the gene matches. Germline assignment: CDR1 SGHRS and CDR2 YFSETQ. The sample holds many counts of this clonotype. Its antigen is currently unknown.

V is TRBV5-1 and J is TRBJ1-1, with 9 bases lining up with TRBD1. Specimen: blood. The sequence derives from a man younger than 35 in good health. CDR3 in DNA: TGCGCCAGCAGCGGGGACAGGGATACTGAAGCTTTCTTT. Its protein is CASSGDRDTEAFF. The complete variable domain, with remaining parts taken from reference TRBV5-1 and TRBJ1-1, reads KAGVTQTPRYLIKTRGQQVTLSCSPISGHRSVSWYQQTPGQGLQFLFEYFSETQRNKGNFPGRFSGRQFSNSRSEMNVSTLELGDSALYLCASSGDRDTEAFFGQGTRLTVV.